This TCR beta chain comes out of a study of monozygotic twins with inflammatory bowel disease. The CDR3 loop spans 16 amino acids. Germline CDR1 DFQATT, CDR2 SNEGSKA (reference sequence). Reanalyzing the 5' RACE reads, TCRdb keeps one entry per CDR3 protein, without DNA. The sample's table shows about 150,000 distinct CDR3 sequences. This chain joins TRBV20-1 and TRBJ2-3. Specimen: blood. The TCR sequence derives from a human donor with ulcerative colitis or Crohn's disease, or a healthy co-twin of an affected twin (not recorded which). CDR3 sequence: CSARDRFHSGTDTQYF.